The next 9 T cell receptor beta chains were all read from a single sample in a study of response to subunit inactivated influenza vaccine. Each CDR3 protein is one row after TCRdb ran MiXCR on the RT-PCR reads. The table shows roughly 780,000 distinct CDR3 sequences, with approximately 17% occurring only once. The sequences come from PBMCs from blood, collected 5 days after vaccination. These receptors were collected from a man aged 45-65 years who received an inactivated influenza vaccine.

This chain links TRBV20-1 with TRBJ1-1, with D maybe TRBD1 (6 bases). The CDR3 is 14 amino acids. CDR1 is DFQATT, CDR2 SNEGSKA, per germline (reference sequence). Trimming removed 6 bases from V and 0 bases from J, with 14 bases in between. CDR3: CSAPSGGMNTEAFF. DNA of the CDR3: TGCAGTGCCCCCTCGGGGGGCATGAACACTGAAGCTTTCTTT.

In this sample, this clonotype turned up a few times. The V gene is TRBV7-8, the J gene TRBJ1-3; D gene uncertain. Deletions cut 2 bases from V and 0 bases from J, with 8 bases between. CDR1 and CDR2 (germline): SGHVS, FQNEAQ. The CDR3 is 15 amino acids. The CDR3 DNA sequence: TGTGCCAGCAGCTTACCGGGCACCTCTGGAAACACCATATATTTT. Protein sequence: CASSLPGTSGNTIYF.

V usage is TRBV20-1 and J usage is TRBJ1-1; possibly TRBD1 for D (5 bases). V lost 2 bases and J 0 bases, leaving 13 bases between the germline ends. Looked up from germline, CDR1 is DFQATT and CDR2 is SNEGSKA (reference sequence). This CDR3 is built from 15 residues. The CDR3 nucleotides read TGCAGTGCTAGAAGCGACAGACACTTGAACACTGAAGCTTTCTTT. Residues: CSARSDRHLNTEAFF.

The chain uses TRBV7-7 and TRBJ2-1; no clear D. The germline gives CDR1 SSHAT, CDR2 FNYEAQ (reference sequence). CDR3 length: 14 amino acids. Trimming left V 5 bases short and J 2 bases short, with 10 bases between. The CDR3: CASSALRAYNEQFF. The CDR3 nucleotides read TGTGCCAGCAGCGCCCTCCGGGCCTACAATGAGCAGTTCTTC.

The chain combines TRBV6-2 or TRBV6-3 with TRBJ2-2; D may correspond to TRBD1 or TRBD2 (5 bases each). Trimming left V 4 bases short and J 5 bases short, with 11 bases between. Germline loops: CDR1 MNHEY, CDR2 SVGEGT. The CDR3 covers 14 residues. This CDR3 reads CASSSTRGTGELFF. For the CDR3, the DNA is TGTGCCAGCAGTTCCACGAGGGGAACCGGGGAGCTGTTTTTT.

The CDR3 reads CASSFRTGGTDNEQFF. For the CDR3, the DNA is TGTGCCAGCAGCTTTCGGACAGGGGGTACAGACAATGAGCAGTTCTTC. This chain links TRBV9 with TRBJ2-1; TRBD1 matches at 10 bases. Trimming took 4 bases from V and 5 from J; bases not matched to a gene: 9. CDR3 length: 16 amino acids. Germline loops: CDR1 SGDLS, CDR2 YYNGEE.

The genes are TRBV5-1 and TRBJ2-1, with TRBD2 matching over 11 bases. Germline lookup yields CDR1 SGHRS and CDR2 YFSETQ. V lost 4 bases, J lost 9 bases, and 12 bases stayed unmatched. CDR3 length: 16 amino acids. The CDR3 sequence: CASSTASGGFLGEQFF. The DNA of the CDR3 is TGCGCCAGCAGCACGGCTAGCGGGGGGTTCTTAGGTGAGCAGTTCTTC.

The CDR3 region is CANSQYSQGLNTGELFF. The CDR3 region has the DNA TGTGCCAACAGCCAATACTCGCAGGGGCTGAACACCGGGGAGCTGTTTTTT. The rearrangement joins TRBV10-3 to TRBJ2-2; D might be TRBD1 (6 bases). Per the germline V gene, CDR1 is ENHRY and CDR2 is SYGVKD. Trimming took off 10 bases at V and 1 base at J, with 22 bases between the two ends. The CDR3 totals 17 residues.

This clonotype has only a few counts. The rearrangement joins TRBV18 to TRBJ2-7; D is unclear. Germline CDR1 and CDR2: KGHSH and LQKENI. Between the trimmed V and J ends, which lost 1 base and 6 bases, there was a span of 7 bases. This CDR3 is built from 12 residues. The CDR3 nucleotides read TGTGCCAGCTCACCACGATCGATCGAGCAGTACTTC. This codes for CASSPRSIEQYF.